The 8 T cell receptor beta chains below were found in one sample sequenced in a study of patients and donors after allogeneic stem cell transplantation. Each CDR3 protein gets one entry after TCRdb re-called the RT-PCR reads with MiXCR. The data show about 960,000 distinct CDR3 sequences, more than 15% seen once. Sequencing input: blood, either unsorted or a sorted T cell fraction (not recorded which). These receptors all come from a human donor who was either an allogeneic HSCT recipient or a stem cell or donor lymphocyte infusion donor (not recorded which). It is not recorded whose cells these are; they may come from a transplant donor.

The V gene is TRBV10-3, the J gene TRBJ1-2; D is possibly TRBD1 (5 bases). The CDR3 runs to 13 residues. Germline V CDR1 and CDR2: ENHRY, SYGVKD. The V end lost 4 bases, the J end lost 2 bases, and 8 bases lay between the germline ends. CDR3 loop: CAISVEGNYGYTF. CDR3 DNA: TGTGCCATCAGTGTTGAGGGGAACTATGGCTACACCTTC.

This clonotype was observed many times. V usage is TRBV16 and J usage is TRBJ2-4, with D maybe TRBD1 (5 bases). Trimming took 0 bases from V and 0 from J, leaving 15 bases between them. The CDR3 is made up of 18 amino acids. CDR1 is KGHSY and CDR2 is FQNENV in the germline V gene. CDR3 loop: CASSQSTGVLLAKNIQYF. Written as DNA, the CDR3 is TGTGCCAGCAGCCAATCTACAGGTGTCCTACTAGCCAAAAACATTCAGTACTTC.

There are a few counts of this clonotype. The V gene is TRBV10-3, the J gene TRBJ1-3, with D possibly TRBD1 on 5 matching bases. The germline V gene encodes CDR1 ENHRY and CDR2 SYGVKD. The CDR3 sequence is 13 residues long. V lost 9 bases, J lost 7 bases, and 16 bases lay in between. This chain's CDR3 is CAMGTGDKNTIYF. DNA of the CDR3: TGTGCCATGGGGACGGGGGATAAGAACACCATATATTTT.

The rearrangement joins TRBV6-1 to TRBJ1-5; D remains ambiguous. The CDR3 is 14 amino acids. V lost 6 bases to trimming and J lost 4 bases, with 13 bases between them. Germline-derived CDR1 and CDR2 are MNHNS and SASEGT. In DNA, the CDR3 is TGTGCCAGCAGCATAGGGCAGCGGAATCAGCCCCAGCATTTT. This codes for CASSIGQRNQPQHF.

This clonotype has ten or more counts. CDR3: CASSQEGIEYEQYF. The CDR3 DNA sequence: TGCGCCAGCAGCCAAGAGGGTATTGAGTACGAGCAGTACTTC. The V and J genes are TRBV4-1 and TRBJ2-7; D not certain. The V gene's germline CDR1 is MGHRA and CDR2 YSYEKL. Trimming stripped 0 bases from V and 4 bases from J, with 10 bases between. This CDR3 is 14 amino acids long.

In this sample, this clonotype turned up a few times. J is TRBJ1-2 and V is TRBV6-6; D is unresolved. Trimming took off 2 bases at V and 4 bases at J, with 8 bases between the two ends. From germline, CDR1 is MNHNY and CDR2 SVGAGI (reference sequence). The CDR3 loop spans 13 amino acids. The DNA of the CDR3 is TGTGCCAGCAGTTACGGACCTCGCTATGGCTACACCTTC. It specifies CASSYGPRYGYTF.

This clonotype was seen a handful of times. An end of the junction does not agree with germline; a read error may underlie this. The chain links TRBV20-1 to TRBJ2-1; 11 bases line up with TRBD1. CDR1 DFQATT and CDR2 SNEGSKA come from the germline V gene (reference sequence). This CDR3 is built from 13 residues. The CDR3 DNA reads as TGCAGTGCCCCTGGACAGGGGGCTCTCAGCGGTATTTTC. Protein product: CSAPGQGALSGIF.

The rearrangement uses TRBV5-1 and TRBJ2-7; 9 bases align to TRBD1. CDR3 length equals 14 residues. CDR1 and CDR2 from the germline V gene are SGHRS and YFSETQ. J lost 2 bases, V lost 4 bases, and 4 bases had no gene match. CDR3 bases: TGCGCCAGCAGCGGGGACAGGGTACCCTACGAGCAGTACTTC. This encodes CASSGDRVPYEQYF.